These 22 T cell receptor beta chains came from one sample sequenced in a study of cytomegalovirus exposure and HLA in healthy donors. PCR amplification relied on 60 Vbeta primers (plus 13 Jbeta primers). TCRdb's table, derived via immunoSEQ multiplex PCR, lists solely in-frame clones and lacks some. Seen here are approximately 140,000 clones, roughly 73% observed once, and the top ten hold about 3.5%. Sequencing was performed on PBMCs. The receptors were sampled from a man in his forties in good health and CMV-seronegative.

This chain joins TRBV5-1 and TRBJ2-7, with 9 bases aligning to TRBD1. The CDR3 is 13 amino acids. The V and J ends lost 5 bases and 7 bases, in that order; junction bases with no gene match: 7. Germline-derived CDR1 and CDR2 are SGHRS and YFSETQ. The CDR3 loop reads CASSRTGAEEQYF. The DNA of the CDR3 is TGCGCCAGCAGTCGGACAGGGGCCGAAGAGCAGTACTTC.

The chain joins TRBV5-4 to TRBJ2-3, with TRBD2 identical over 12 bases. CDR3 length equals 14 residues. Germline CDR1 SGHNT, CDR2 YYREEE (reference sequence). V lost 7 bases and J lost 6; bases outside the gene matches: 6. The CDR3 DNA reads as TGTGCCAGCCTTCTAGCGGGGGGGCGGGATACGCAGTATTTT. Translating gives CASLLAGGRDTQYF.

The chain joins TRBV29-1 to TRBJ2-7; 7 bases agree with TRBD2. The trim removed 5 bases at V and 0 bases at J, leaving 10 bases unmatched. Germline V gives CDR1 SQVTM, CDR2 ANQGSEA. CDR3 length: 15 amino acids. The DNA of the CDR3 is TGCAGCGTTTATGGCAGGGAGGGGATCTCCTACGAGCAGTACTTC. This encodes CSVYGREGISYEQYF.

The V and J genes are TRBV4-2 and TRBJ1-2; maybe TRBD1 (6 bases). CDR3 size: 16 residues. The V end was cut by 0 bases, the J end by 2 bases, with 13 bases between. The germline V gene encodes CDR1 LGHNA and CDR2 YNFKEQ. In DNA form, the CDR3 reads TGTGCCAGCAGCCAAGATCCCAGGGGAAACAACTATGGCTACACCTTC. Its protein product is CASSQDPRGNNYGYTF.

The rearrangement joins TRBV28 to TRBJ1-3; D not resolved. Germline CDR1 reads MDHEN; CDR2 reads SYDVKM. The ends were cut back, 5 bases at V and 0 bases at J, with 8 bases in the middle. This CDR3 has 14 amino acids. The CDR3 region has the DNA TGTGCCAGCAGTAGCCTTGGCTCTGGAAACACCATATATTTT. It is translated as CASSSLGSGNTIYF.

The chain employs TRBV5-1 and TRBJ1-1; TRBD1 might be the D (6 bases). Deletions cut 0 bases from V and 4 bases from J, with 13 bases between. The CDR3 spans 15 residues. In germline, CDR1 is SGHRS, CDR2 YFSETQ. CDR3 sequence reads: CASSLAGSGATEAFF. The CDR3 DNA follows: TGCGCCAGCAGCTTGGCCGGCTCAGGGGCCACTGAAGCTTTCTTT.

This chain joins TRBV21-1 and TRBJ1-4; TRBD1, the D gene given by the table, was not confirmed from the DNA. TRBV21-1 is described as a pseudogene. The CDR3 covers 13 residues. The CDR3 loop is CASSKKGDEKLFF. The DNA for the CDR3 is TGTGCCAGCAGCAAGAAAGGGGATGAAAAACTGTTTTTT.

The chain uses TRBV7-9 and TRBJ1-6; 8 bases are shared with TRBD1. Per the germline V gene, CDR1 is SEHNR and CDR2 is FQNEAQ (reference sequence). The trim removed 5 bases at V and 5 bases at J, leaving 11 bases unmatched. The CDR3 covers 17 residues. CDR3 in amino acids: CASSLPPGTGDNSPLHF. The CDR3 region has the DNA TGTGCCAGCAGCCTCCCTCCCGGGACAGGCGATAATTCACCCCTCCACTTT.

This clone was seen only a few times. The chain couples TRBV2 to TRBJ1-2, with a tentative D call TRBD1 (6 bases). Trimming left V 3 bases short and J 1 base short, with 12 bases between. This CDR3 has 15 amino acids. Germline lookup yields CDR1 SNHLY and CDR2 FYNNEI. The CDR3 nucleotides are TGTGCCAGCAGTGAGAACAGGGTTGTTAACTATGGCTACACCTTC. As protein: CASSENRVVNYGYTF.

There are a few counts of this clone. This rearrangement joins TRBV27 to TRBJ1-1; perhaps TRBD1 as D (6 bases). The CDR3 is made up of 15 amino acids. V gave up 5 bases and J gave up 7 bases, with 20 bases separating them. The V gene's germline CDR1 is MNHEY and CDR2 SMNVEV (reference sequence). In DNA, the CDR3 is TGTGCCAGCAGTCCGAAGGGGGGGGCTAGGGGTGAAGCTTTCTTT. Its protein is CASSPKGGARGEAFF.

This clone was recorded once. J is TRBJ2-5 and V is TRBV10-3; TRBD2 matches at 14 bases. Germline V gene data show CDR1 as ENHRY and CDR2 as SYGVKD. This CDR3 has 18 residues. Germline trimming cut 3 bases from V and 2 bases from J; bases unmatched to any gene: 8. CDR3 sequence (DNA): TGTGCCATCAGTGATCGGACTAGCGGGGGGCCTAAACAAGAGACCCAGTACTTC. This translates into CAISDRTSGGPKQETQYF.

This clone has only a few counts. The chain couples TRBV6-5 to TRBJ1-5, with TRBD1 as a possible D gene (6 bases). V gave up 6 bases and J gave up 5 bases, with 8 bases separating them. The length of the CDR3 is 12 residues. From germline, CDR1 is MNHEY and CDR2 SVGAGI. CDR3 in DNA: TGTGCCAGCAGACAGGGCGATCAGCCCCAGCATTTT. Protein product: CASRQGDQPQHF.

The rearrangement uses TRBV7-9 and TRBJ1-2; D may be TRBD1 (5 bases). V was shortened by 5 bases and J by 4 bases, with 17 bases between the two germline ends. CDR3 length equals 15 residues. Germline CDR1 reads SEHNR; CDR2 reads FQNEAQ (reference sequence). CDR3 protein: CASSPIIDSFYGYTF. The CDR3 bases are TGTGCCAGCAGCCCAATAATTGACAGCTTCTATGGCTACACCTTC.

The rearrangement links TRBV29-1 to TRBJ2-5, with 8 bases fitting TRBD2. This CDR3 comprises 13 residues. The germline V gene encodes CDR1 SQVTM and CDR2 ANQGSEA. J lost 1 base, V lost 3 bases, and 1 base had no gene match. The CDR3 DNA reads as TGCAGCGTTGATACTAGCGGCCAAGAGACCCAGTACTTC. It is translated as CSVDTSGQETQYF.

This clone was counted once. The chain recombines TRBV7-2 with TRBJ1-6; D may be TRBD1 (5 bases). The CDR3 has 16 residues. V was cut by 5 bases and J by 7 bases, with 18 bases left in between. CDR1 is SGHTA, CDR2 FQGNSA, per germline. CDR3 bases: TGTGCCAGCAGCCCCTCGGGGGGAACGCTGAATTCACCCCTCCACTTT. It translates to CASSPSGGTLNSPLHF.

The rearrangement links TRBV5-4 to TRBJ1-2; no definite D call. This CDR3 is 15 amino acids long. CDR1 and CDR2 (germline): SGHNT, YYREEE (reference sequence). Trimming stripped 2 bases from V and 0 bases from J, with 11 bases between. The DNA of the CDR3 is TGTGCCAGCAGCTTACGCAGAATATCTAACTATGGCTACACCTTC. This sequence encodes CASSLRRISNYGYTF.

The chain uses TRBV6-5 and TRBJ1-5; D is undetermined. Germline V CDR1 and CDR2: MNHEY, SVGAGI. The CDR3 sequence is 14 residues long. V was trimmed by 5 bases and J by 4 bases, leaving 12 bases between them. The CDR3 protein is CASSPKTPNQPQHF. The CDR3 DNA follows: TGTGCCAGCAGTCCGAAGACACCTAATCAGCCCCAGCATTTT.

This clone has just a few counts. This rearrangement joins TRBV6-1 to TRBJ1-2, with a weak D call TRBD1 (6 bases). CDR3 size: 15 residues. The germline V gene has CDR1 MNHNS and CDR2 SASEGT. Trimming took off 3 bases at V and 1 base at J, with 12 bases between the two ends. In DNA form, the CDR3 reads TGTGCCAGCAGTGAGGTGGCAGGGGATAACTATGGCTACACCTTC. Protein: CASSEVAGDNYGYTF.

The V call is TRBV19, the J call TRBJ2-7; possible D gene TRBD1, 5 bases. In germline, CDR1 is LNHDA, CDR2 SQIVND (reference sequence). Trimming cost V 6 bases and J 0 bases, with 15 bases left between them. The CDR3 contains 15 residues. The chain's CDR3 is CASSPDRQSSYEQYF. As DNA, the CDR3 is TGTGCCAGTAGCCCAGACCGACAGAGCTCCTACGAGCAGTACTTC.

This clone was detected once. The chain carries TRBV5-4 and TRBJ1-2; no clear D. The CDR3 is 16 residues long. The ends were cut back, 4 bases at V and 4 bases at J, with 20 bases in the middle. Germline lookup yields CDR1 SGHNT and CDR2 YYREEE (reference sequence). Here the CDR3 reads CASSPDLQLTVYGYTF. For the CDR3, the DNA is TGTGCCAGCAGCCCAGACCTCCAACTAACTGTCTATGGCTACACCTTC.

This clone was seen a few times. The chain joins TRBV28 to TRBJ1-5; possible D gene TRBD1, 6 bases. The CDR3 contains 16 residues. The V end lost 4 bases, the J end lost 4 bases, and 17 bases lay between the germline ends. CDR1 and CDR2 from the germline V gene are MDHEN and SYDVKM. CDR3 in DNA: TGTGCCAGCAGTTCACCAAGAGGACAGAATAATCAGCCCCAGCATTTT. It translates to CASSSPRGQNNQPQHF.

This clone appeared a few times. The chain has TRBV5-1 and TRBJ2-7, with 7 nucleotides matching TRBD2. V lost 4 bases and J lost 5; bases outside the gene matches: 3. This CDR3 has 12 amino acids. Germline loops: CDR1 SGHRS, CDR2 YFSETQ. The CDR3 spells CASSTSGDEQYF. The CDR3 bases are TGCGCCAGCAGCACAAGCGGGGACGAGCAGTACTTC.